Given below is one T cell receptor beta chain in context. CDR1 is LNHDA, CDR2 SQIVND, per germline (reference sequence). V lost 4 bases and J 2 bases, leaving 12 bases between the germline ends. This CDR3 is built from 14 residues. These data come from a study of blood T cell repertoires in COVID-19. Assay: immunoSEQ multiplex PCR; the TCRdb copy retains only in-frame clones and omits some. The table includes 150,000 or so clones, over 60% detected once. The material sequenced was peripheral blood. The V call is TRBV19, the J call TRBJ2-7, with D possibly matching TRBD1 (6 bases). The clonotype comes from an older woman with acute or convalescent COVID-19. The CDR3 region has the DNA TGTGCCAGTAGTACAGGGGTGGGCCCCTACGAGCAGTACTTC. Residues: CASSTGVGPYEQYF.